The rows below give T cell receptor beta chains drawn from one sample of a study of control samples from healthy donors and cancer patients. Generated by immunoSEQ multiplex PCR, the TCRdb table keeps only in-frame clones and is missing some. The repertoire holds about 220,000 clones, with just under 95% as singletons. Sequencing was performed on blood. These receptors all come from a man in his fifties or sixties in good health. Each CDR3 is given with its conserved first and last residue. A D gene is named only where the DNA matches it firmly. Not all rows give a size; the values are once, few, many and, for expanded clones, a class.

V gene: TRBV6-6
J gene: TRBJ2-1
clone size: .
D gene: .
CDR3 DNA: TGTGCCAGCAGTTACACGGCCCCTGAGCAGTTCTTC
CDR3 protein: CASSYTAPEQFF

V gene: TRBV5-1
J gene: TRBJ1-2
clone size: once
D gene: .
CDR3 DNA: TGCGCCAGCAGCTTGGGACAGAACAACTATGGCTACACCTTC
CDR3 protein: CASSLGQNNYGYTF

V gene: TRBV7-9
J gene: TRBJ2-3
clone size: .
D gene: .
CDR3 DNA: TGTGCCAGCAGCTCCGTGGCGGGCGCAGATACGCAGTATTTT
CDR3 protein: CASSSVAGADTQYF

V gene: TRBV27
J gene: TRBJ2-2
clone size: .
D gene: .
CDR3 DNA: TGTGCCAGCAGTTTTCAGGGCAGGAACACCGGGGAGCTGTTTTTT
CDR3 protein: CASSFQGRNTGELFF

V gene: TRBV10-2
J gene: TRBJ2-5
clone size: .
D gene: .
CDR3 DNA: TGCGCCAGCAGAAGCGGACATGAGACCCAGTACTTC
CDR3 protein: CASRSGHETQYF

V gene: TRBV5-1
J gene: TRBJ2-1
clone size: once
D gene: .
CDR3 DNA: TGCGCCAGCAGAGAATCCGGGGGGCTGACCTACAATGAGCAGTTCTTC
CDR3 protein: CASRESGGLTYNEQFF

V gene: TRBV3-1/TRBV3-2
J gene: TRBJ1-1
clone size: .
D gene: .
CDR3 DNA: TGTGCCAGCAGCCAGCCCGGGACATTGAACACTGAAGCTTTCTTT
CDR3 protein: CASSQPGTLNTEAFF

V gene: TRBV11-3
J gene: TRBJ2-7
clone size: .
D gene: .
CDR3 DNA: TGTGCCAGCAGCTTGGAAGGGGGCTACGAGCAGTACTTC
CDR3 protein: CASSLEGGYEQYF

V gene: TRBV2
J gene: TRBJ2-7
clone size: .
D gene: TRBD1
CDR3 DNA: TGTGCCAGCATAGGAGGACAGGGCAATTTCTACGAGCAGTACTTC
CDR3 protein: CASIGGQGNFYEQYF

V gene: TRBV19
J gene: TRBJ2-6
clone size: .
D gene: .
CDR3 DNA: TGTGCCAGTAGAGCCTCTGGGGCCAACGTCCTGACTTTC
CDR3 protein: CASRASGANVLTF

V gene: TRBV11-2
J gene: TRBJ1-1
clone size: .
D gene: .
CDR3 DNA: TGTGCCAGCAGCTTAGGTACGTATCGACTCCTCGGGACTGAAGCTTTCTTT
CDR3 protein: CASSLGTYRLLGTEAFF

V gene: TRBV9
J gene: TRBJ2-1
clone size: .
D gene: .
CDR3 DNA: TGTGCCAGCAGCGTAGGACAGGTAAGCTCCTACAATGAGCAGTTCTTC
CDR3 protein: CASSVGQVSSYNEQFF

V gene: TRBV5-1
J gene: TRBJ2-7
clone size: .
D gene: TRBD1
CDR3 DNA: TGCGCCAGCAGCCCGACCGGGACAGGGGCCTACGAGCAGTACTTC
CDR3 protein: CASSPTGTGAYEQYF

V gene: TRBV7-2
J gene: TRBJ1-3
clone size: .
D gene: .
CDR3 DNA: TGTGCCAGCAGCTTATATGGTCCTTCTGGAAACACCATATATTTT
CDR3 protein: CASSLYGPSGNTIYF

V gene: TRBV28
J gene: TRBJ1-2
clone size: .
D gene: .
CDR3 DNA: TGTGCCAGCAGCCAAACTCTCGGACAGCCAGATGGCTACACCTTC
CDR3 protein: CASSQTLGQPDGYTF

V gene: TRBV6-1
J gene: TRBJ1-3
clone size: .
D gene: .
CDR3 DNA: TGTGCCAGCAGTGACACCCTCGTAAGCTCTGGAAACACCATATATTTT
CDR3 protein: CASSDTLVSSGNTIYF

V gene: TRBV29-1
J gene: TRBJ2-3
clone size: once
D gene: TRBD2
CDR3 DNA: TGCAGCGTGACTAGCGTCCCAGATACGCAGTATTTT
CDR3 protein: CSVTSVPDTQYF

V gene: TRBV13
J gene: TRBJ1-4
clone size: .
D gene: TRBD1
CDR3 DNA: TGTGCCAGCAGCGAAACCGGGACAGGGTCTAAGGCCCCAAATGAAAAACTGTTTTTT
CDR3 protein: CASSETGTGSKAPNEKLFF

V gene: TRBV15
J gene: TRBJ2-1
clone size: .
D gene: TRBD1
CDR3 DNA: TGTGCCACCCTGGACAGGGACTACAATGAGCAGTTCTTC
CDR3 protein: CATLDRDYNEQFF

V gene: TRBV7-7
J gene: TRBJ2-5
clone size: .
D gene: TRBD2
CDR3 DNA: TGTGCTAGCAGCTTAGGTAGCGGGGGAGAGACCCAGTACTTC
CDR3 protein: CASSLGSGGETQYF

V gene: TRBV10-2
J gene: TRBJ1-1
clone size: .
D gene: .
CDR3 DNA: TGCGCCAGCCAGGGAACTGAAGCTTTCTTT
CDR3 protein: CASQGTEAFF

V gene: TRBV7-2
J gene: TRBJ1-2
clone size: .
D gene: .
CDR3 DNA: TGTGCCAGCAGCTTAGCGAAGGGGTATGGTGGCTACACCTTC
CDR3 protein: CASSLAKGYGGYTF

V gene: TRBV15
J gene: TRBJ1-5
clone size: .
D gene: .
CDR3 DNA: TGTGCCACCCCATCCCCGGGCCTCGGCGCTTATAGCAATCAGCCCCAGCATTTT
CDR3 protein: CATPSPGLGAYSNQPQHF

V gene: TRBV15
J gene: TRBJ2-5
clone size: .
D gene: TRBD2
CDR3 DNA: TGTGCCACCAGCAGATCGTTAGCGGGGGGCGGGGAGACCCAGTACTTC
CDR3 protein: CATSRSLAGGGETQYF

V gene: TRBV3-1/TRBV3-2
J gene: TRBJ2-5
clone size: .
D gene: TRBD1
CDR3 DNA: TGTGCCAGCAGCCTCCCAAGGAGACAGGGGCAGGAGACCCAGTACTTC
CDR3 protein: CASSLPRRQGQETQYF

V gene: TRBV30
J gene: TRBJ2-5
clone size: once
D gene: .
CDR3 DNA: TGTGCCTGGAGCGAACTTGCGGAGACCCAGTACTTC
CDR3 protein: CAWSELAETQYF

V gene: TRBV19
J gene: TRBJ1-3
clone size: .
D gene: TRBD1
CDR3 DNA: TGTGCCTCCCAACCGCGCAGGGGGCTTGGAAACACCATATATTTT
CDR3 protein: CASQPRRGLGNTIYF

V gene: TRBV5-4
J gene: TRBJ2-3
clone size: .
D gene: .
CDR3 DNA: TGTGCCAGCAGCCCCAGGGACGGAACAGATACGCAGTATTTT
CDR3 protein: CASSPRDGTDTQYF

V gene: TRBV16
J gene: TRBJ1-4
clone size: .
D gene: .
CDR3 DNA: TGTGCCAGCAGCCCCTATTCGGTTAGGGGAGGTGAAAAACTGTTTTTT
CDR3 protein: CASSPYSVRGGEKLFF

V gene: TRBV28
J gene: TRBJ1-1
clone size: .
D gene: TRBD1
CDR3 DNA: TGTGCCAGCAGTTCGCCTCTTAACAGGGGAATGGGGGCTTTCTTT
CDR3 protein: CASSSPLNRGMGAFF

V gene: TRBV27
J gene: TRBJ2-1
clone size: .
D gene: TRBD2
CDR3 DNA: TGTGCCAGCAGTCCATCTAGCGGGGAGCTGTCCAATGAGCAGTTCTTC
CDR3 protein: CASSPSSGELSNEQFF

V gene: TRBV7-3
J gene: TRBJ1-1
clone size: .
D gene: TRBD1
CDR3 DNA: TGTGCCAGCAGCTTGACAGGGGAGAGGACTGAAGCTTTCTTT
CDR3 protein: CASSLTGERTEAFF

V gene: TRBV19
J gene: TRBJ2-1
clone size: .
D gene: TRBD1
CDR3 DNA: TGTGCCAGTAGCTTCGGACAGGGGGGTTACAATGAGCAGTTCTTC
CDR3 protein: CASSFGQGGYNEQFF

V gene: TRBV6-2/TRBV6-3
J gene: TRBJ2-7
clone size: .
D gene: .
CDR3 DNA: TGTGCCAGCAGCGCCCCTATGGGGGCGGCCTCCTACGAGCAGTACTTC
CDR3 protein: CASSAPMGAASYEQYF

V gene: TRBV7-9
J gene: TRBJ1-4
clone size: .
D gene: TRBD1
CDR3 DNA: TGTGCCAGCAGCGTGGGACAGAATGAAAAACTGTTTTTT
CDR3 protein: CASSVGQNEKLFF

V gene: TRBV3-1/TRBV3-2
J gene: TRBJ1-2
clone size: .
D gene: .
CDR3 DNA: TGTGCCAGCAGCCAAGCAGACAGCATCTATGGCTACACCTTC
CDR3 protein: CASSQADSIYGYTF

V gene: TRBV6-5
J gene: TRBJ1-5
clone size: .
D gene: .
CDR3 DNA: TGTGCCAGCGAGGCCCCGGCTCCCCATCAGCCCCAGCATTTT
CDR3 protein: CASEAPAPHQPQHF

V gene: TRBV19
J gene: TRBJ2-4
clone size: .
D gene: TRBD2
CDR3 DNA: TGTGCCAGTAGTACCCGGACTAGCGGGGTAAACATTCAGTACTTC
CDR3 protein: CASSTRTSGVNIQYF

V gene: TRBV7-2
J gene: TRBJ2-5
clone size: .
D gene: TRBD1
CDR3 DNA: TGTGCCAGCAGCGCTTACAGGGGGGCCTGGAAGACCCAGTACTTC
CDR3 protein: CASSAYRGAWKTQYF

V gene: TRBV15
J gene: TRBJ1-5
clone size: .
D gene: .
CDR3 DNA: TGTGCCACCAGCACAGGGAATTGGGGGAGCAATCAGCCCCAGCATTTT
CDR3 protein: CATSTGNWGSNQPQHF

V gene: TRBV28
J gene: TRBJ1-2
clone size: .
D gene: .
CDR3 DNA: TGTGCCAGTTGGACGGCCGCTAACTATGGCTACACCTTC
CDR3 protein: CASWTAANYGYTF

V gene: TRBV7-3
J gene: TRBJ2-3
clone size: .
D gene: .
CDR3 DNA: TGTGCCAGCAGCGCCTGGACTTTCGATACGCAGTATTTT
CDR3 protein: CASSAWTFDTQYF

V gene: TRBV2
J gene: TRBJ2-3
clone size: .
D gene: .
CDR3 DNA: TGTGCCAGCAGTGCTCGCCTCAGCACAGATACGCAGTATTTT
CDR3 protein: CASSARLSTDTQYF

V gene: TRBV19
J gene: TRBJ2-2
clone size: .
D gene: .
CDR3 DNA: TGTGCCAGCTCCGACAGACCCACCGGGGAGCTGTTTTTT
CDR3 protein: CASSDRPTGELFF

V gene: TRBV5-1
J gene: TRBJ2-7
clone size: .
D gene: .
CDR3 DNA: TGCGCCAGCAGCTTGGCGGCAGGGGTTACCTACGAGCAGTACTTC
CDR3 protein: CASSLAAGVTYEQYF